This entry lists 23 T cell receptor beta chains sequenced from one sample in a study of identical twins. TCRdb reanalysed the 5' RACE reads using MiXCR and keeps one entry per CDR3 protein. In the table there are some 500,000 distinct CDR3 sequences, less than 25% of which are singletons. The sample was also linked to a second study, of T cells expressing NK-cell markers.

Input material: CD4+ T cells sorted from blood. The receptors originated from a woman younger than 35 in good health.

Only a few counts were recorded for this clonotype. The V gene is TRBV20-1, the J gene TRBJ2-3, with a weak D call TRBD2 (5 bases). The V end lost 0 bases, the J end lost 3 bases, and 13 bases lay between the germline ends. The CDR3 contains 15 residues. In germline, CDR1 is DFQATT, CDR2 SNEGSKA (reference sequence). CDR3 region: CSARDQARGTDTQYF. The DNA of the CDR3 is TGCAGTGCTAGAGATCAGGCTAGAGGGACAGATACGCAGTATTTT.

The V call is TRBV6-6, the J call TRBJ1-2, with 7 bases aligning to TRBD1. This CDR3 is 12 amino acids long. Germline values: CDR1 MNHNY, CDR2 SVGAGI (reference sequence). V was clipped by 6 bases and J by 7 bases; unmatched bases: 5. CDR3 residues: CASREGAFGYTF. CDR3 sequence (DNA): TGTGCCAGCAGAGAGGGGGCGTTTGGCTACACCTTC.

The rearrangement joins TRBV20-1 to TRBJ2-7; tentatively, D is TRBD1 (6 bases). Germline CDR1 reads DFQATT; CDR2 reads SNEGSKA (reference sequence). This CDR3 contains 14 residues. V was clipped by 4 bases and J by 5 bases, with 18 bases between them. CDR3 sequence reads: CSATGQLMLDEQYF. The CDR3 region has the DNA TGCAGTGCTACTGGACAGCTCATGCTGGACGAGCAGTACTTC.

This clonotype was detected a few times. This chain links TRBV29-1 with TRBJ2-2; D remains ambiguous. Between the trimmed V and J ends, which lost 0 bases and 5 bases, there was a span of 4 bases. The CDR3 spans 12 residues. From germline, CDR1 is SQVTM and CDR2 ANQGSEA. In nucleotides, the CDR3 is TGCAGCGTTGAAGATCGGACCGGGGAGCTGTTTTTT. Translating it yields CSVEDRTGELFF.

The CDR3, as DNA: TGTGCCAGCAGTTACGGGTCGGGACAGGGATCCTACGAGCAGTACTTC. Its translation is CASSYGSGQGSYEQYF. The chain employs TRBV6-5 and TRBJ2-7; TRBD1 matches 9 bases. V shed 2 bases and J 1 base; nucleotides not matched to a gene: 6. In germline, CDR1 is MNHEY, CDR2 SVGAGI. This CDR3 has 16 amino acids.

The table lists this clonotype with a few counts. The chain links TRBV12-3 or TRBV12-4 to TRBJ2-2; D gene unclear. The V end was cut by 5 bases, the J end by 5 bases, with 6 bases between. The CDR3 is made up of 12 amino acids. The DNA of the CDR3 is TGTGCCAGCAGTGATTCTACCGGGGAGCTGTTTTTT. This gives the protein CASSDSTGELFF.

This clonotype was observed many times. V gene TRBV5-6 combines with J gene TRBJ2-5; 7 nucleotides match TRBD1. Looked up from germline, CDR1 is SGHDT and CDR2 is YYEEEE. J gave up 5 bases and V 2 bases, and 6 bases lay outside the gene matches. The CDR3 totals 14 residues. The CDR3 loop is CASSLLGQWETQYF. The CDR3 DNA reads TGTGCCAGCAGCTTATTGGGACAGTGGGAGACCCAGTACTTC.

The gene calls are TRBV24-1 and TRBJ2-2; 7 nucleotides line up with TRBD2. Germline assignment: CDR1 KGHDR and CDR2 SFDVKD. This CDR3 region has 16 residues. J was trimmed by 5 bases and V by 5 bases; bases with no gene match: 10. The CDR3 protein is CATSGNRDYGTGELFF. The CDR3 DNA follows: TGTGCCACCAGTGGCAACCGGGACTACGGAACCGGGGAGCTGTTTTTT.

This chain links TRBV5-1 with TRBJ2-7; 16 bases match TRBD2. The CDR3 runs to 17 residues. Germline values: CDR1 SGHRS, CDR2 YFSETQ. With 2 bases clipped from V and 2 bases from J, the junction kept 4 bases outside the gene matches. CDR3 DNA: TGCGCCAGCAGCTTTTTCGGGACTAGCGGGGGGGCCTACGAGCAGTACTTC. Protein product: CASSFFGTSGGAYEQYF. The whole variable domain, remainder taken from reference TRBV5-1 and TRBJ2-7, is KAGVTQTPRYLIKTRGQQVTLSCSPISGHRSVSWYQQTPGQGLQFLFEYFSETQRNKGNFPGRFSGRQFSNSRSEMNVSTLELGDSALYLCASSFFGTSGGAYEQYFGPGTRLTVT.

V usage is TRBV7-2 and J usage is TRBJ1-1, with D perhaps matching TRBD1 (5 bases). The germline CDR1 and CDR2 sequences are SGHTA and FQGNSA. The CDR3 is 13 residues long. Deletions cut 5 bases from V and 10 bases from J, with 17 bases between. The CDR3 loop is CASSLDRVSGAFF. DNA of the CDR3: TGTGCCAGCAGCCTAGACAGAGTGAGCGGAGCTTTCTTT.

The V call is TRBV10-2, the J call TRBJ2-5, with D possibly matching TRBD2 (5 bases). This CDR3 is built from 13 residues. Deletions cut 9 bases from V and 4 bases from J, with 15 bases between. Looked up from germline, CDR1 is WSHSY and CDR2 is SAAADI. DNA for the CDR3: TGCGCCAGTTCCGGCGGGCATAGAGAGACCCAGTACTTC. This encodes CASSGGHRETQYF.

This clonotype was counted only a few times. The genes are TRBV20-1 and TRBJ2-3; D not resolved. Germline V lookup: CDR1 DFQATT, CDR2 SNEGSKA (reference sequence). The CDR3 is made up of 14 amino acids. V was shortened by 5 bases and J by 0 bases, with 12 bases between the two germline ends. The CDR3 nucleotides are TGCAGTGCTGGGAAGACGGGTAGCACAGATACGCAGTATTTT. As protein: CSAGKTGSTDTQYF.

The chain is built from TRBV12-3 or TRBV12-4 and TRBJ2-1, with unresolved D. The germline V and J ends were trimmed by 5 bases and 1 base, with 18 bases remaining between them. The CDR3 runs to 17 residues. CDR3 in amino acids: CASSLRFVGRSYNEQFF. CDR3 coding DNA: TGTGCCAGCAGTCTCCGTTTCGTAGGACGGTCCTACAATGAGCAGTTCTTC.

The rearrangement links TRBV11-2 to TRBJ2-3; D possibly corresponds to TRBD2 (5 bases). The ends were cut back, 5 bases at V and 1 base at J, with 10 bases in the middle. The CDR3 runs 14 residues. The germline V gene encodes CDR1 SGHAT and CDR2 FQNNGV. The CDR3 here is CASSPGYGTDTQYF. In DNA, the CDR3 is TGTGCCAGCAGCCCGGGGTATGGCACAGATACGCAGTATTTT. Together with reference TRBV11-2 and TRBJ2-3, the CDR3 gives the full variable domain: EAGVAQSPRYKIIEKRQSVAFWCNPISGHATLYWYQQILGQGPKLLIQFQNNGVVDDSQLPKDRFSAERLKGVDSTLKIQPAKLEDSAVYLCASSPGYGTDTQYFGPGTRLTVL.

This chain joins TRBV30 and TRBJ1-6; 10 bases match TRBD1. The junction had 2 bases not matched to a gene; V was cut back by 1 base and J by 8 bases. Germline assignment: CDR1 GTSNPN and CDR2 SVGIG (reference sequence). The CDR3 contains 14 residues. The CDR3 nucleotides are TGTGCCTGGAGTGAGACAGGGGGCGATTCACCCCTCCACTTT. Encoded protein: CAWSETGGDSPLHF.

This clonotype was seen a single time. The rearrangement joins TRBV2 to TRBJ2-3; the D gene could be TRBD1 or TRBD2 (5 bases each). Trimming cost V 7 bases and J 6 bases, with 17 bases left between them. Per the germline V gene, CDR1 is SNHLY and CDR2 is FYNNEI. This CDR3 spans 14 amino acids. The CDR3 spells CASIKGASSDTQYF. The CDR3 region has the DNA TGTGCCAGCATCAAAGGGGCTAGCTCGGATACGCAGTATTTT.

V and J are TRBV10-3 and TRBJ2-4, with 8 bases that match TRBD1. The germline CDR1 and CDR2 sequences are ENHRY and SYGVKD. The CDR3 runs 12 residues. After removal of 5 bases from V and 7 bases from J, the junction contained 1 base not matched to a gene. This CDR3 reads CAISTGGNIQYF. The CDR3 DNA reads TGTGCCATCAGTACAGGGGGGAACATTCAGTACTTC.

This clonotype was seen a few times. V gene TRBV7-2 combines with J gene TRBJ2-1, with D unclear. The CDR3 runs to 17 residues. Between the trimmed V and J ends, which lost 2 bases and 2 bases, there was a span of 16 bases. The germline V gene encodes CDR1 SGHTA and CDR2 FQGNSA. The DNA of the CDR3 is TGTGCCAGCAGCTTACAATCTGTGAGGCGTACCTACAATGAGCAGTTCTTC. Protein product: CASSLQSVRRTYNEQFF. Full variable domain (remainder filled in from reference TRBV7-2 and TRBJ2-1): GAGVSQSPSNKVTEKGKDVELRCDPISGHTALYWYRQSLGQGLEFLIYFQGNSAPDKSGLPSDRFSAERTGGSVSTLTIQRTQQEDSAVYLCASSLQSVRRTYNEQFFGPGTRLTVL.

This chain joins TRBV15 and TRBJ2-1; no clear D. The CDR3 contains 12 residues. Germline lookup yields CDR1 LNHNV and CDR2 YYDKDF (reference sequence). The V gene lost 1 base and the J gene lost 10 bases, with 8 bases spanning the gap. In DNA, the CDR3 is TGTGCCACCAGCAGAGTTTTTGGCGAGCAGTTCTTC. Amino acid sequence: CATSRVFGEQFF.

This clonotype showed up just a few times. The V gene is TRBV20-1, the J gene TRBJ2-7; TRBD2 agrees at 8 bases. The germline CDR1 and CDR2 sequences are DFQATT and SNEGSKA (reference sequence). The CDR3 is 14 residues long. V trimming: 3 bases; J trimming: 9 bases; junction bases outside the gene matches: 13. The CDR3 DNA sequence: TGCAGTGCTAGGATAGCGGGACGCGTTCCGGTGCAGTACTTC. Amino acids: CSARIAGRVPVQYF.

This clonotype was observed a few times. Here the CDR3 DNA reads TGTGCCAGCAGCACCCGGGACAGTTCCTACGAGCAGTACTTC. Protein product: CASSTRDSSYEQYF. This chain connects TRBV11-2 to TRBJ2-7, with TRBD1 matching over 7 bases. CDR1 is SGHAT, CDR2 FQNNGV, per germline. CDR3 length: 14 amino acids. Trimming removed 5 bases from V and 1 base from J; junction bases left unmatched: 5. The entire variable domain, with the rest obtained from reference TRBV11-2 and TRBJ2-7, is as follows: EAGVAQSPRYKIIEKRQSVAFWCNPISGHATLYWYQQILGQGPKLLIQFQNNGVVDDSQLPKDRFSAERLKGVDSTLKIQPAKLEDSAVYLCASSTRDSSYEQYFGPGTRLTVT.

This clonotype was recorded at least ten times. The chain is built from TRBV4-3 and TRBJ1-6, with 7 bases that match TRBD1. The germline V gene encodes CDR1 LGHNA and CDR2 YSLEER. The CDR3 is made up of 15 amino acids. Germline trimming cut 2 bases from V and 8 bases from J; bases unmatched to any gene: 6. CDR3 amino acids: CASSQQTGRDSPLHF. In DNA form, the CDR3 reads TGCGCCAGCAGCCAACAGACAGGGAGGGATTCACCCCTCCACTTT.

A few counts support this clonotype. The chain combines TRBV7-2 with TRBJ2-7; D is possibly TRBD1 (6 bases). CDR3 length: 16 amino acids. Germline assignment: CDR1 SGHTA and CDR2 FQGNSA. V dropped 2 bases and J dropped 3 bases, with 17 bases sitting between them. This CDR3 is CASSLTGQSSYYEQYF. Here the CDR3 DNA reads TGTGCCAGCAGCTTAACTGGACAGTCCTCTTACTACGAGCAGTACTTC.